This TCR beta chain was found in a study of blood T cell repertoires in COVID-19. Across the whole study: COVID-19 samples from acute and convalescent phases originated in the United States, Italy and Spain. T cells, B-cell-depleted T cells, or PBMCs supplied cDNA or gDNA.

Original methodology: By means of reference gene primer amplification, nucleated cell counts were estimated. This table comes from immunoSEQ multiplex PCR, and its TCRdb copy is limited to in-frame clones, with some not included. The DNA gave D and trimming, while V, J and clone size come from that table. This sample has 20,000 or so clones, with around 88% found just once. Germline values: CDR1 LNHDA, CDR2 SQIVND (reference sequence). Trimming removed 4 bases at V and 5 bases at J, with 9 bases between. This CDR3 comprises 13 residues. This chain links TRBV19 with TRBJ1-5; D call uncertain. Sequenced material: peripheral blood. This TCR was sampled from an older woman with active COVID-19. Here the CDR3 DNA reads TGTGCCAGTAGTACCCCCGCAGATCAGCCCCAGCATTTT. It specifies CASSTPADQPQHF.